This TCR beta chain is drawn from a study of T cell repertoires in cytomegalovirus infection. Overall study findings and caveats: Clonotype analysis showed dominance of the ex vivo response by HLA-C-restricted CMV-specific TCR beta clonotypes.

In the case of this clonotype: Its antigen is still unknown.

TCRdb passed the reads through MiXCR, listing each CDR3 protein once. Counted here are approximately 730,000 distinct CDR3 sequences, roughly 36% occurring once; the ten biggest clones make up roughly 18%. Looked up from germline, CDR1 is SEHNR and CDR2 is FQNEAQ (reference sequence). The V end lost 2 bases, the J end lost 1 base, and 13 bases lay between the germline ends. The CDR3 spans 16 residues. The chain is built from TRBV7-9 and TRBJ2-3; D is perhaps TRBD2 (6 bases). The sequence was collected from a human donor in good health (CMV status not recorded). Some clones in this sample may be carry-over from other donors' samples. This material consisted of cultured PBMCs, taken from culture after CMV antigen stimulation. Here the CDR3 reads CASSLWGLAGTDTQYF. As DNA, the CDR3 is TGTGCCAGCAGCTTATGGGGGTTAGCGGGCACAGATACGCAGTATTTT.